These 6 T cell receptor beta chains were sequenced from one sample in a study of blood T cell repertoires in COVID-19. Data came from immunoSEQ multiplex PCR; TCRdb stores just in-frame clones and leaves some out. The table includes some 58,000 clones, approximately 92% detected once. Material for sequencing was peripheral blood. These receptors were collected from a man aged 45 to 65 with active COVID-19.

This sequence joins TRBV28 and TRBJ1-5; D remains unclear. This CDR3 has 12 residues. Germline V gives CDR1 MDHEN, CDR2 SYDVKM. Between the trimmed V and J ends, which lost 5 bases and 7 bases, there was a span of 9 bases. CDR3 residues: CASSRLEQPQHF. DNA for the CDR3: TGTGCCAGCAGTCGACTGGAGCAGCCCCAGCATTTT.

This chain uses TRBV27 with TRBJ2-7; TRBD2 matches 14 bases. The germline V gene has CDR1 MNHEY and CDR2 SMNVEV (reference sequence). The CDR3 covers 18 residues. J was trimmed by 3 bases and V by 0 bases; bases with no gene match: 7. Written as DNA, the CDR3 is TGTGCCAGCAGTTTATCCGGACTAGCGGGGGGCCTGCGCTACGAGCAGTACTTC. It yields the protein CASSLSGLAGGLRYEQYF.

The J gene is TRBJ2-1, the V gene TRBV5-1, with TRBD2 identical over 14 bases. This CDR3 region has 16 residues. Trimming cost V 0 bases and J 8 bases; bases outside gene matches: 4. Per germline, CDR1 SGHRS and CDR2 YFSETQ. The CDR3 region has the DNA TGCGCCAGCAGCTTGGGAGGGACTAGCGGGAGTGATGAGCAGTTCTTC. Translating gives CASSLGGTSGSDEQFF. The variable domain in full, completed from reference TRBV5-1 and TRBJ2-1, reads KAGVTQTPRYLIKTRGQQVTLSCSPISGHRSVSWYQQTPGQGLQFLFEYFSETQRNKGNFPGRFSGRQFSNSRSEMNVSTLELGDSALYLCASSLGGTSGSDEQFFGPGTRLTVL.

The chain recombines TRBV6-5 with TRBJ2-5, with 9 bases that match TRBD1. V was clipped by 5 bases and J by 7 bases; unmatched bases: 2. CDR3 size: 12 residues. CDR1 and CDR2 (germline): MNHEY, SVGAGI. The CDR3, as DNA: TGTGCCAGCAGTCCGGACAGGGGGACCCAGTACTTC. Translated, it gives CASSPDRGTQYF.

This chain links TRBV4-3 with TRBJ1-2; no clear D. The V end was cut by 1 base, the J end by 5 bases, with 11 bases between. The CDR3 has 14 residues. Germline CDR1 LGHNA, CDR2 YSLEER. The CDR3, as DNA: TGCGCCAGCAGCCAAGGAACCCTAGTTTATGGCTACACCTTC. Its protein product is CASSQGTLVYGYTF.

This chain uses TRBV13 with TRBJ1-6, with D hard to call. Trimming shortened V by 0 bases and J by 5 bases, and 8 bases separated the two germline ends. CDR3 length: 15 amino acids. Per the germline V gene, CDR1 is PRHDT and CDR2 is FYEKMQ (reference sequence). The CDR3 reads CASSLGGRNNSPLHF. CDR3 nucleotide sequence: TGTGCCAGCAGCTTAGGGGGCAGAAATAATTCACCCCTCCACTTT.